In its sample, the clone carrying this TCR beta chain was seen many times. Its matching antigen is unknown. This sample was included in a study of human T cells and chemical hapten exposure. Across the study: Upper-back patches of 0.01% DPC were read at 6 days. Whole-study findings and limits: TCRs at a frequency above 1 in 1000 stayed unchanged with DPC sensitization.

One entry per CDR3 protein, called by TCRdb with MiXCR from the RACE reads. Of about 360,000 distinct CDR3 sequences listed, around 5% are singletons. Time point indicated: patch test 1, 2 weeks after DPC sensitization. Treatment given: therapeutic diphenylcyclopropenone sensitization with weekly scalp DPC. Deletions cut 2 bases from V and 6 bases from J, with 14 bases between. The length of the CDR3 is 15 residues. The chain combines TRBV12-3 or TRBV12-4 with TRBJ1-5; maybe TRBD1 (6 bases). This receptor was identified in a woman in her forties or fifties with alopecia areata. Some clones in this sample may be carry-over from other donors' samples. Sample: whole blood, taken in connection with sensitization to the hapten diphenylcyclopropenone (DPC). CDR3 loop: CASSLSGRGGQPQHF. In nucleotides, the CDR3 is TGTGCCAGCAGTTTATCGGGCAGGGGAGGTCAGCCCCAGCATTTT.